A selection of T cell receptor beta chains follows, all from one sample in a study of OX40 agonist ivuxolimab in advanced cancers. The protocol was immunoSEQ multiplex PCR, while the TCRdb copy is restricted to in-frame clones and leaves out a portion. The profile shows about 88,000 clones, 75% to 90% of them singletons. The sequenced sample was CD4+ or CD8+ T cells sorted from blood, obtained in a trial of the OX40 agonist ivuxolimab. These receptors originate from an adult with an advanced solid tumor such as melanoma, head and neck, liver or kidney cancer. Both conserved end residues are part of each CDR3. Fields, in order: CDR3 protein, CDR3 DNA, V gene, D gene, clone size, J gene. A D gene is named only where the DNA matches it firmly. Clone size is not always given. Where it is, it says once, few, many or a class for expanded clones.

CDR3aa: CASSAVGEGEAFF
CDR3nt: TGTGCCAGCAGTGCTGTCGGGGAAGGGGAAGCTTTCTTT
v_gene: TRBV6-1
d_gene: NA
abundance: NA
j_gene: TRBJ1-1

CDR3aa: CASSLFLGTQYF
CDR3nt: TGTGCCAGCTCTCTTTTTTTGGGTACGCAGTATTTT
v_gene: TRBV18
d_gene: NA
abundance: once
j_gene: TRBJ2-3

CDR3aa: CASGLGNLQDPGELFF
CDR3nt: TGTGCTAGTGGTTTGGGAAACCTACAGGATCCCGGGGAGCTGTTTTTT
v_gene: TRBV12-5
d_gene: NA
abundance: once
j_gene: TRBJ2-2

CDR3aa: CASSLRTGRTFF
CDR3nt: TGTGCCAGCAGCCTTAGGACAGGCCGGACGTTCTTT
v_gene: TRBV7-2
d_gene: TRBD1
abundance: NA
j_gene: TRBJ1-1

CDR3aa: CASSVGTGGSETQYF
CDR3nt: TGTGCCAGCAGCGTAGGAACAGGGGGCTCAGAGACCCAGTACTTC
v_gene: TRBV9
d_gene: TRBD1
abundance: NA
j_gene: TRBJ2-5

CDR3aa: CASSTQDEKLFF
CDR3nt: TGTGCCAGCAGCACACAGGATGAAAAACTGTTTTTT
v_gene: TRBV5-6
d_gene: NA
abundance: NA
j_gene: TRBJ1-4

CDR3aa: CASSASGTRRELFF
CDR3nt: TGTGCCAGCAGCGCTTCCGGGACTAGACGGGAGCTGTTTTTT
v_gene: TRBV5-4
d_gene: TRBD2
abundance: NA
j_gene: TRBJ2-2

CDR3aa: CASSTHQGYEQYF
CDR3nt: TGTGCCAGCAGTACACATCAGGGCTACGAGCAGTACTTC
v_gene: TRBV27
d_gene: NA
abundance: once
j_gene: TRBJ2-7

CDR3aa: CASYVGAANSPLHF
CDR3nt: TGTGCCAGCTACGTCGGGGCCGCGAATTCACCCCTCCACTTT
v_gene: TRBV5-6
d_gene: NA
abundance: NA
j_gene: TRBJ1-6

CDR3aa: CASSWVNSDSPLHF
CDR3nt: TGTGCCAGTAGTTGGGTAAACTCGGATTCACCCCTCCACTTT
v_gene: TRBV19
d_gene: NA
abundance: few
j_gene: TRBJ1-6

CDR3aa: CASGLGMLETQYF
CDR3nt: TGTGCTAGTGGTTTGGGAATGCTGGAGACCCAGTACTTC
v_gene: TRBV12-5
d_gene: NA
abundance: NA
j_gene: TRBJ2-5

CDR3aa: CASRDNRASLFF
CDR3nt: TGTGCCAGCAGGGACAACAGGGCGTCGCTGTTTTTT
v_gene: TRBV2
d_gene: NA
abundance: NA
j_gene: TRBJ1-4

CDR3aa: CASSPGQGAPRNAEAFF
CDR3nt: TGCGCCAGCAGCCCAGGACAGGGGGCCCCCAGGAACGCTGAAGCTTTCTTT
v_gene: TRBV10-1
d_gene: TRBD1
abundance: NA
j_gene: TRBJ1-1

CDR3aa: CASSYTDQPQHF
CDR3nt: TGTGCCAGCAGCTATACAGATCAGCCCCAGCATTTT
v_gene: TRBV7-9
d_gene: NA
abundance: NA
j_gene: TRBJ1-5

CDR3aa: CASSFRGGPGELFF
CDR3nt: TGTGCCAGCAGCTTTCGGGGGGGGCCCGGGGAGCTGTTTTTT
v_gene: TRBV7-2
d_gene: TRBD2
abundance: NA
j_gene: TRBJ2-2

CDR3aa: CASSIFRGGDGYTF
CDR3nt: TGTGCCAGTAGTATATTTAGGGGCGGTGATGGCTACACCTTC
v_gene: TRBV19
d_gene: NA
abundance: NA
j_gene: TRBJ1-2

CDR3aa: CASSFRPRGEKLFF
CDR3nt: TGCGCCAGCAGCTTCCGACCACGGGGTGAAAAACTGTTTTTT
v_gene: TRBV5-1
d_gene: NA
abundance: NA
j_gene: TRBJ1-4

CDR3aa: CASRRGTNSYEQYF
CDR3nt: TGTGCCAGCAGAAGGGGGACTAACTCCTACGAGCAGTACTTC
v_gene: TRBV5-6
d_gene: NA
abundance: NA
j_gene: TRBJ2-7

CDR3aa: CASSERGTRNTGELFF
CDR3nt: TGTGCCAGCAGCGAGAGGGGCACCCGAAACACCGGGGAGCTGTTTTTT
v_gene: TRBV9
d_gene: NA
abundance: NA
j_gene: TRBJ2-2

CDR3aa: CASSQGRGRTEAFF
CDR3nt: TGTGCCAGCAGCCAAGGACGGGGAAGAACTGAAGCTTTCTTT
v_gene: TRBV7-2
d_gene: NA
abundance: once
j_gene: TRBJ1-1

CDR3aa: CAWSEGLAETDTQYF
CDR3nt: TGTGCCTGGAGTGAGGGACTAGCGGAAACAGATACGCAGTATTTT
v_gene: TRBV30
d_gene: TRBD2
abundance: NA
j_gene: TRBJ2-3

CDR3aa: CATSRGQGEKLFF
CDR3nt: TGTGCCACCAGCAGGGGTCAGGGGGAAAAACTGTTTTTT
v_gene: TRBV15
d_gene: NA
abundance: NA
j_gene: TRBJ1-4

CDR3aa: CASSRERTSGRDTQYF
CDR3nt: TGTGCCAGCAGCCGAGAAAGGACTAGCGGGAGGGACACGCAGTATTTT
v_gene: TRBV4-2
d_gene: TRBD2
abundance: once
j_gene: TRBJ2-3

CDR3aa: CASSFRQGNYNEQFF
CDR3nt: TGTGCCAGCAGCTTTCGACAGGGCAACTACAATGAGCAGTTCTTC
v_gene: TRBV7-2
d_gene: TRBD1
abundance: NA
j_gene: TRBJ2-1

CDR3aa: CASSFGAEDTQYF
CDR3nt: TGTGCCAGCAGCTTCGGGGCGGAAGATACGCAGTATTTT
v_gene: TRBV5-6
d_gene: NA
abundance: once
j_gene: TRBJ2-3

CDR3aa: CASTLAGSSYEQYF
CDR3nt: TGTGCCAGCACCTTAGCGGGAAGCTCCTACGAGCAGTACTTC
v_gene: TRBV28
d_gene: TRBD2
abundance: NA
j_gene: TRBJ2-7

CDR3aa: CAWSPTRRAGNTIYF
CDR3nt: TGTGCCTGGAGCCCGACGCGTCGGGCTGGAAACACCATATATTTT
v_gene: TRBV30
d_gene: NA
abundance: NA
j_gene: TRBJ1-3

CDR3aa: CASSQATGEKLFF
CDR3nt: TGTGCCAGCAGCCAAGCCACAGGTGAAAAACTGTTTTTT
v_gene: TRBV4-2
d_gene: NA
abundance: NA
j_gene: TRBJ1-4

CDR3aa: CASSRVGEDSPLHF
CDR3nt: TGTGCCAGCAGCCGGGTAGGGGAGGATTCACCCCTCCACTTT
v_gene: TRBV7-6
d_gene: NA
abundance: NA
j_gene: TRBJ1-6

CDR3aa: CSARPQETQYF
CDR3nt: TGCAGTGCTAGACCCCAAGAGACCCAGTACTTC
v_gene: TRBV20-1
d_gene: NA
abundance: NA
j_gene: TRBJ2-5

CDR3aa: CASSLGTDYGYTF
CDR3nt: TGTGCCAGCAGTTTAGGGACAGATTATGGCTACACCTTC
v_gene: TRBV28
d_gene: TRBD1
abundance: NA
j_gene: TRBJ1-2

CDR3aa: CASSSRGWSGYTF
CDR3nt: TGTGCCAGCAGCTCCCGGGGATGGAGTGGCTACACCTTC
v_gene: TRBV7-2
d_gene: NA
abundance: NA
j_gene: TRBJ1-2